The 5 T cell receptor beta chains listed next were all sequenced from one sample in a study of T cells in Graves' hyperthyroidism and ophthalmopathy. Regions amplified from RNA transcripts were the TCR beta CDR3 regions. TCR CDR3 regions were first amplified by RT-PCR with HTBI primers. Using its own MiXCR run on the multiplex PCR reads, TCRdb lists one record per CDR3 protein. The sample includes under 550,000 distinct CDR3 sequences, about 20% of them seen just once. Material: blood. Source of these receptors: a man aged 40-49 years with Graves' ophthalmopathy.

In its sample, this clonotype was seen a few times. As DNA, the CDR3 is TGTGCCAGCAGCGTAGGGGGCAGCCAAGAGACCCAGTACTTC. This gives the protein CASSVGGSQETQYF. The chain joins TRBV9 to TRBJ2-5, with D possibly TRBD1 on 5 matching bases. Germline-derived CDR1 and CDR2 are SGDLS and YYNGEE. Trimming took 0 bases from V and 1 from J, leaving 7 bases between them. The CDR3 has 14 residues.

This clonotype was detected ten times or more. The gene calls are TRBV2 and TRBJ2-3; D is ambiguous. This CDR3 region has 12 residues. V lost 6 bases and J lost 5, with 9 bases in between. Germline-derived CDR1 and CDR2 are SNHLY and FYNNEI. CDR3: CASRQDEDTQYF. The CDR3 coding sequence is TGTGCCAGCAGACAAGACGAAGATACGCAGTATTTT.

This clonotype was seen many times. This chain links TRBV27 with TRBJ2-7, with D uncertain. The germline CDR1 and CDR2 sequences are MNHEY and SMNVEV (reference sequence). The V gene lost 4 bases and the J gene lost 0 bases, with 16 bases spanning the gap. This CDR3 has 16 residues. The CDR3 region has the DNA TGTGCCAGCAGTTCCTCGACATATTCGAGCTCCTACGAGCAGTACTTC. Protein: CASSSSTYSSSYEQYF.

The V gene is TRBV20-1, the J gene TRBJ1-1; 7 positions agree with TRBD1. Germline trimming cut 5 bases from V and 0 bases from J; bases unmatched to any gene: 3. The germline V gene has CDR1 DFQATT and CDR2 SNEGSKA (reference sequence). CDR3 length equals 13 residues. This CDR3 reads CSARGGVNTEAFF. CDR3 in DNA: TGCAGTGCTCGAGGGGGCGTGAACACTGAAGCTTTCTTT.

V is TRBV2 and J is TRBJ2-7; 9 bases agree with TRBD2. CDR1 is SNHLY and CDR2 is FYNNEI in the germline V gene. There are 15 residues in the CDR3. V shed 4 bases and J 2 bases; nucleotides not matched to a gene: 6. CDR3 loop: CASSGVAGATYEQYF. CDR3 nucleotide sequence: TGTGCCAGCAGTGGGGTAGCGGGAGCAACCTACGAGCAGTACTTC.